This TCR beta chain was recorded in a study of cytomegalovirus exposure and HLA in healthy donors. This clone was counted only a few times. The antigen is not known. Primers included in the PCR were 60 Vbeta and 13 Jbeta primers. The repertoire was sequenced with immunoSEQ multiplex PCR; TCRdb's copy has only in-frame clones and lacks some. The sample holds about 130,000 clones, 84% seen once. Germline V lookup: CDR1 KGHSH, CDR2 LQKENI. The length of the CDR3 is 14 residues. V lost 0 bases, J lost 4 bases, and 10 bases lay in between. Study findings and constraints: The study labeled fewer than 200 TCR beta chains cytomegalovirus-associated. A later analysis linked 16,951 TCR beta sequences to HLA alleles at 0.05 false discovery rate. Both high specificity and high sensitivity reportedly marked the classifier's diagnosis of cytomegalovirus status. A missense variant in DCLRE1C was later tied to TCR beta V- and J-gene trimming.

The genes are TRBV18 and TRBJ2-7; a possible D gene is TRBD1 (6 bases). This TCR was sampled from a man aged 50 to 60 in good health and CMV-seronegative. Sequencing used PBMCs. CDR3 in DNA: TGTGCCAGCTCACCACCGGGACAAGGGTACGAGCAGTACTTC. It codes for CASSPPGQGYEQYF.